Presented here are 20 T cell receptor beta chains from one specimen sequenced in a study of CD8+CD57+ T cells in acquired aplastic anemia. In patients chosen for sequencing, flow cytometry had shown CD8+CD57+ cell expansion. The template used for profiling TCR beta VDJ and CDR3 was genomic DNA. From the reads, TCRdb called clonotypes with MiXCR, one entry per CDR3 protein. Of about 250,000 distinct CDR3 sequences listed, roughly half are singletons. The source material was sorted CD4+, CD8+, or CD8+CD57+ T cells (not recorded which) from PBMCs. Receptor source: a human donor with aplastic anemia.

This clonotype was detected ten times or more. The rearrangement uses TRBV20-1 and TRBJ2-1, with D possibly matching TRBD2 (5 bases). Germline V lookup: CDR1 DFQATT, CDR2 SNEGSKA (reference sequence). The CDR3 loop spans 18 amino acids. The ends were cut back, 1 base at V and 0 bases at J, with 19 bases in the middle. CDR3 sequence (DNA): TGCAGTGCTAGAGGTTCGGGATCGGGTCTCAGCTCCTACAATGAGCAGTTCTTC. This translates into CSARGSGSGLSSYNEQFF.

In nucleotides, the CDR3 is TGTGCCAGCAGCGCATCCAGGGGGCTTGTGAATTCACCCCTCCACTTT. It yields the protein CASSASRGLVNSPLHF. This chain connects TRBV25-1 to TRBJ1-6; 8 bases match TRBD1. Germline V gives CDR1 MGHDK, CDR2 SYGVNS. V shed 6 bases and J 7 bases; nucleotides not matched to a gene: 11. The CDR3 length is 16 residues.

The table lists this clonotype with many counts. The rearrangement joins TRBV7-8 to TRBJ2-7; D is unresolved. CDR1 is SGHVS and CDR2 is FQNEAQ in the germline V gene. CDR3 length equals 14 residues. The V end lost 5 bases, the J end lost 3 bases, and 14 bases lay between the germline ends. CDR3 sequence (DNA): TGTGCCAGCAGCCCCAGAGGTGAGATCTACGAGCAGTACTTC. This encodes CASSPRGEIYEQYF.

The chain links TRBV7-9 to TRBJ2-3, with D possibly matching TRBD1 (5 bases). V lost 5 bases and J lost 3, with 18 bases in between. Germline V lookup: CDR1 SEHNR, CDR2 FQNEAQ (reference sequence). The CDR3 totals 16 residues. The CDR3 DNA follows: TGTGCCAGCAGCCTCCTTAAAGGCGCAGGGACAGATACGCAGTATTTT. This encodes CASSLLKGAGTDTQYF.

This sequence joins TRBV15 and TRBJ1-6; 8 positions match TRBD1. CDR1 is LNHNV and CDR2 is YYDKDF in the germline V gene (reference sequence). Trimming took 1 base from V and 10 from J; bases not matched to a gene: 6. CDR3 length: 15 amino acids. The CDR3 DNA reads TGTGCCACCAGCAGAGTAAAGACAGGGGAGTCACCCCTCCACTTT. It yields the protein CATSRVKTGESPLHF.

The gene calls are TRBV15 and TRBJ2-7; 8 bases line up with TRBD1. V gave up 0 bases and J gave up 3 bases; unmatched junction bases: 10. Germline CDR1 is LNHNV and CDR2 is YYDKDF (reference sequence). This CDR3 spans 17 amino acids. CDR3 sequence reads: CATSRDSPTGDRYEQYF. DNA for the CDR3: TGTGCCACCAGCAGAGATTCTCCGACAGGGGACCGCTACGAGCAGTACTTC.

The chain uses TRBV7-6 and TRBJ2-1, with D hard to call. CDR3 size: 13 residues. Germline CDR1 SGHVS, CDR2 FNYEAQ. Trimming took off 0 bases at V and 7 bases at J, with 7 bases between the two ends. This CDR3 reads CASSLAAGNEQFF. CDR3 nucleotides: TGTGCCAGCAGCTTAGCTGCAGGTAATGAGCAGTTCTTC.

This rearrangement joins TRBV12-3 or TRBV12-4 to TRBJ1-2; TRBD1 might be the D (6 bases). This CDR3 region has 12 residues. Trimming removed 7 bases from V and 7 bases from J, with 13 bases in between. CDR3 amino acids: CASIGDITGYTF. CDR3 nucleotide sequence: TGTGCCAGCATTGGGGACATAACTGGCTACACCTTC.

This clonotype showed up many times. The genes are TRBV7-8 and TRBJ1-2, with D unclear. Trimming removed 1 base at V and 7 bases at J, with 13 bases between. CDR1 is SGHVS, CDR2 FQNEAQ, per germline. The CDR3 covers 14 residues. The CDR3, as DNA: TGTGCCAGCAGCTTAGGGCGGAGGTGGACTGGCTACACCTTC. This sequence encodes CASSLGRRWTGYTF.

This clonotype was counted ten times or more. The V and J genes are TRBV7-9 and TRBJ2-7; 10 bases match TRBD2. This CDR3 contains 15 residues. Germline-derived CDR1 and CDR2 are SEHNR and FQNEAQ (reference sequence). Trimming at V came to 3 bases and at J to 5 bases, leaving 7 bases not matched to a gene. CDR3 bases: TGTGCCAGCAGCTTCAGCGGGAGGGCCTTTAACGAGCAGTACTTC. This translates into CASSFSGRAFNEQYF.

This chain joins TRBV5-1 and TRBJ2-3, with TRBD2 matching 8 bases. Germline assignment: CDR1 SGHRS and CDR2 YFSETQ. J was trimmed by 0 bases and V by 3 bases; bases with no gene match: 3. CDR3 length: 15 residues. CDR3 DNA: TGCGCCAGCAGCTGGATAGCGGGGAGCACAGATACGCAGTATTTT. Translated: CASSWIAGSTDTQYF.

The rearrangement joins TRBV15 to TRBJ1-2, with D tentatively TRBD1 (5 bases). The length of the CDR3 is 17 residues. Per the germline V gene, CDR1 is LNHNV and CDR2 is YYDKDF (reference sequence). V lost 1 base to trimming and J lost 4 bases, with 19 bases between them. DNA for the CDR3: TGTGCCACCAGCAGAGCCAAGGGGCAGGGAACGTCCTATGGCTACACCTTC. Encoded protein: CATSRAKGQGTSYGYTF.

There are a few counts of this clonotype. The V gene is TRBV6-4, the J gene TRBJ2-5; TRBD2 aligns across 14 bases. The V gene's germline CDR1 is MRHNA and CDR2 SNTAGT. Losses at the gene ends were 4 bases for V and 5 bases for J; bases not matched to a gene: 6. CDR3 length equals 16 residues. This chain's CDR3 is CASSGTSGGSVETQYF. In DNA, the CDR3 is TGTGCCAGCAGTGGGACTAGCGGGGGGTCGGTGGAGACCCAGTACTTC.

In this sample, this clonotype turned up many times. CDR3 nucleotides: TGTGCCAGCAGCAGAGGGGACAGGGTTGGCGATGAGCAGTTCTTC. Encoded protein: CASSRGDRVGDEQFF. The chain recombines TRBV9 with TRBJ2-1; 9 nucleotides match TRBD1. J was trimmed by 8 bases and V by 4 bases; bases with no gene match: 10. This CDR3 is 15 amino acids long. CDR1 and CDR2 (germline): SGDLS, YYNGEE. The full variable domain, completed using reference TRBV9 and TRBJ2-1, is DSGVTQTPKHLITATGQRVTLRCSPRSGDLSVYWYQQSLDQGLQFLIQYYNGEERAKGNILERFSAQQFPDLHSELNLSSLELGDSALYFCASSRGDRVGDEQFFGPGTRLTVL.

This sequence joins TRBV25-1 and TRBJ2-5; 11 positions match TRBD1. V lost 5 bases, J lost 2 bases, and 7 bases stayed unmatched. CDR1 is MGHDK, CDR2 SYGVNS, per germline. The CDR3 totals 16 residues. The CDR3 protein is CASSSPGQGDQETQYF. Here the CDR3 DNA reads TGTGCCAGCAGTTCACCGGGACAGGGGGATCAAGAGACCCAGTACTTC.

The chain uses TRBV28 and TRBJ2-7, with 7 bases aligning to TRBD2. The germline CDR1 and CDR2 sequences are MDHEN and SYDVKM. The V segment lost 2 bases and the J segment 5 bases; nucleotides outside the gene matches: 9. The CDR3 runs to 15 residues. CDR3 region: CASSLAGLGGNEQYF. The CDR3 DNA follows: TGTGCCAGCAGTTTAGCGGGATTGGGAGGGAACGAGCAGTACTTC.

The CDR3 region is CASSIASGSGSYNEQFF. The CDR3 DNA sequence: TGTGCCAGTAGTATAGCCAGCGGGAGTGGATCCTACAATGAGCAGTTCTTC. The gene calls are TRBV19 and TRBJ2-1; 8 positions match TRBD2. CDR3 size: 17 residues. The germline CDR1 and CDR2 sequences are LNHDA and SQIVND (reference sequence). V was pared by 1 base and J by 1 base, with 6 bases of the junction left unmatched. Full variable domain (missing parts from reference TRBV19 and TRBJ2-1): DGGITQSPKYLFRKEGQNVTLSCEQNLNHDAMYWYRQDPGQGLRLIYYSQIVNDFQKGDIAEGYSVSREKKESFPLTVTSAQKNPTAFYLCASSIASGSGSYNEQFFGPGTRLTVL.

This clonotype appeared many times. The chain couples TRBV5-1 to TRBJ1-6, with D perhaps TRBD1 (5 bases). V lost 4 bases and J 6 bases, leaving 11 bases between the germline ends. The CDR3 has 14 amino acids. Germline CDR1 and CDR2: SGHRS and YFSETQ. As DNA, the CDR3 is TGCGCCAGCAGCGGGCAGGGAGGTAATTCACCCCTCCACTTT. This sequence encodes CASSGQGGNSPLHF.

This clonotype showed up many times. V is TRBV4-3 and J is TRBJ1-6; D is uncertain. Deletions cut 6 bases from V and 7 bases from J, with 10 bases between. Germline values: CDR1 LGHNA, CDR2 YSLEER. The CDR3 consists of 13 residues. The CDR3 DNA reads as TGCGCCAGCAGTAAAAAATCAAATTCACCCCTCCACTTT. It specifies CASSKKSNSPLHF.

This clonotype was seen many times. V usage is TRBV20-1 and J usage is TRBJ1-3, with D unclear. The V and J ends lost 0 bases and 4 bases respectively, with 13 bases between them. Germline V gene data show CDR1 as DFQATT and CDR2 as SNEGSKA (reference sequence). The CDR3 runs 15 residues. CDR3 in amino acids: CSARDPGGYGNTIYF. The CDR3 bases are TGCAGTGCTAGAGATCCCGGAGGCTACGGAAACACCATATATTTT.